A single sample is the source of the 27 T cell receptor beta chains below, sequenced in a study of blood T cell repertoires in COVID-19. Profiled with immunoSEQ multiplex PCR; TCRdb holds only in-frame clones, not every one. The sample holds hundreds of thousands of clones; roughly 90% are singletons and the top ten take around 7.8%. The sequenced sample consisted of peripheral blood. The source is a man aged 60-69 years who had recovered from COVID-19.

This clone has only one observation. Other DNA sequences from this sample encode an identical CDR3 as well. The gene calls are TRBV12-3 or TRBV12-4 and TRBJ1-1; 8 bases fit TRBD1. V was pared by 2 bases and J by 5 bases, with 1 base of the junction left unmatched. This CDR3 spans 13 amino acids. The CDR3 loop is CASSLRQGTEAFF. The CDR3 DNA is TGTGCCAGCAGTTTAAGACAGGGGACTGAAGCTTTCTTT.

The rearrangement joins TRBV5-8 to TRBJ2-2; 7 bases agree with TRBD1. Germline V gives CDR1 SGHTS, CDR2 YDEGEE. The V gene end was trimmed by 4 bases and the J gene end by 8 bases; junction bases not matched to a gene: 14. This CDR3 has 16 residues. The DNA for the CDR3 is TGTGCCAGCAGCCCGTTACAAACCTACAGGGGAGGGGAGCTGTTTTTT. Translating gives CASSPLQTYRGGELFF.

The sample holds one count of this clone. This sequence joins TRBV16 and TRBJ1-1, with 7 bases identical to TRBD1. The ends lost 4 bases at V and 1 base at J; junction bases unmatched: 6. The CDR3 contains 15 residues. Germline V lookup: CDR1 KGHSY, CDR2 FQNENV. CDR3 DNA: TGTGCCAGCAGCCGACAGGGAGGCGGGAACACTGAAGCTTTCTTT. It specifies CASSRQGGGNTEAFF.

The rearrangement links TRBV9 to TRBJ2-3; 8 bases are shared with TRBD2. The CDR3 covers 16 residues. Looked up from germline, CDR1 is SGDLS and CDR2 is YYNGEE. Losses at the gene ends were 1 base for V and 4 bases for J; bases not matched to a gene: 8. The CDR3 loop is CASSVSVGGASDTQYF. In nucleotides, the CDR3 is TGTGCCAGCAGCGTATCTGTCGGGGGGGCCTCAGATACGCAGTATTTT.

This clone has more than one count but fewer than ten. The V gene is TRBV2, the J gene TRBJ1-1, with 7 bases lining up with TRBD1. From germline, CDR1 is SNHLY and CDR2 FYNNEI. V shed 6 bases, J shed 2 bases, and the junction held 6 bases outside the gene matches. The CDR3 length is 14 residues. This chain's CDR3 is CASRQHRGNTEAFF. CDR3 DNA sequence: TGTGCCAGCAGACAACACAGGGGTAACACTGAAGCTTTCTTT.

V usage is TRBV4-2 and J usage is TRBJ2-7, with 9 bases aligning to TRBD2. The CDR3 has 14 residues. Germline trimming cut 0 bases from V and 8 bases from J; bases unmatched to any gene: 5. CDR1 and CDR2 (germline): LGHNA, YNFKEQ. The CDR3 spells CASSQDGAGGQQYF. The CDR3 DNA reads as TGTGCCAGCAGCCAAGACGGGGCGGGGGGGCAGCAGTACTTC.

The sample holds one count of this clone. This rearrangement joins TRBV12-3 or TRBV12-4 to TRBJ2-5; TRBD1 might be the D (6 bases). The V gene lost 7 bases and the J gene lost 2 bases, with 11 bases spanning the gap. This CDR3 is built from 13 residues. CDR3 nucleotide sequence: TGTGCCAGCAAGTACAGGGAACAAGAGACCCAGTACTTC. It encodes CASKYREQETQYF.

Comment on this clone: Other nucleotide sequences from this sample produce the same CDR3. DNA for the CDR3: TGTGCCAGCAGCCCCACGGGGGGTAACTATGGCTACACCTTC. Translated, it gives CASSPTGGNYGYTF. The rearrangement joins TRBV2 to TRBJ1-2, with TRBD1 as a possible D gene (5 bases). Germline assignment: CDR1 SNHLY and CDR2 FYNNEI. The CDR3 totals 14 residues. The V end lost 6 bases, the J end lost 1 base, and 12 bases lay between the germline ends.

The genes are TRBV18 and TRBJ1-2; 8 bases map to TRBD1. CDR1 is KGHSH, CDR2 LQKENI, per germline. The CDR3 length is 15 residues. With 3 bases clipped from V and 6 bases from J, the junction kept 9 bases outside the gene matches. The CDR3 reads CASSPLDRAIHGYTF. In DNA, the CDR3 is TGTGCCAGCTCACCTCTGGACAGGGCGATTCATGGCTACACCTTC.

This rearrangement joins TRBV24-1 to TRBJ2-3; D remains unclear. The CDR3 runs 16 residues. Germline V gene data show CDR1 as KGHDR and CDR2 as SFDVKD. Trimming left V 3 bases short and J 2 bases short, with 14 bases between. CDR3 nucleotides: TGTGCCACCAGTGATCTTGGAGACGGCTCCACAGATACGCAGTATTTT. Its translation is CATSDLGDGSTDTQYF.

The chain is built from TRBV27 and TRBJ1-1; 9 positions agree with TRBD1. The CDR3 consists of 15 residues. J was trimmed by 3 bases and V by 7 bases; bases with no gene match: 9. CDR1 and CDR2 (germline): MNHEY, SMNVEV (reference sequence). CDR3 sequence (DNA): TGTGCCAGCACTCCCGGTGGACAGGGGTACACTGAAGCTTTCTTT. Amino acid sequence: CASTPGGQGYTEAFF.

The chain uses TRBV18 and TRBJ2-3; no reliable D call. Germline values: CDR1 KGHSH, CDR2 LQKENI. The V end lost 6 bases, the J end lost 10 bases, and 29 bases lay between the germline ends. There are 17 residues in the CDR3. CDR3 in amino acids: CASSPTNHGAQGRAQYF. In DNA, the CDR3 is TGTGCCAGCTCGCCAACCAATCATGGAGCCCAAGGCCGGGCGCAGTATTTT.

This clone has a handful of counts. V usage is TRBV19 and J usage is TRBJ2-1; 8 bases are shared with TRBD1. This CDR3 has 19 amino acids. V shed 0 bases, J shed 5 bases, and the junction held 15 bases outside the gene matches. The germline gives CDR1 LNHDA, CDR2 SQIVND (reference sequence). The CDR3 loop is CASSIDLSRDRSVNNEQFF. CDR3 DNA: TGTGCCAGTAGTATAGATCTTTCCCGGGACAGGAGCGTAAACAATGAGCAGTTCTTC.

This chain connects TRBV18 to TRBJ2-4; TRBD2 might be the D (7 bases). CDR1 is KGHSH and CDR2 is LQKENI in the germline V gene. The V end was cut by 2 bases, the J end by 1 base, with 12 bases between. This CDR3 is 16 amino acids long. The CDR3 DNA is TGTGCCAGCTCACCAGAGGGGGGGCGCGCCAAAAACATTCAGTACTTC. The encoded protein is CASSPEGGRAKNIQYF. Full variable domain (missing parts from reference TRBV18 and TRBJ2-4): NAGVMQNPRHLVRRRGQEARLRCSPMKGHSHVYWYRQLPEEGLKFMVYLQKENIIDESGMPKERFSAEFPKEGPSILRIQQVVRGDSAAYFCASSPEGGRAKNIQYFGAGTRLSVL.

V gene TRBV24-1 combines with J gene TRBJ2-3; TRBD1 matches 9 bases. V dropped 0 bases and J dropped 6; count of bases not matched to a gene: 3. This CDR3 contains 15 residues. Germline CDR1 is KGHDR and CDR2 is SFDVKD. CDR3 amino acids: CATSDLTGGGDTQYF. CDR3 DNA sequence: TGTGCCACCAGTGATTTGACAGGGGGCGGGGATACGCAGTATTTT.

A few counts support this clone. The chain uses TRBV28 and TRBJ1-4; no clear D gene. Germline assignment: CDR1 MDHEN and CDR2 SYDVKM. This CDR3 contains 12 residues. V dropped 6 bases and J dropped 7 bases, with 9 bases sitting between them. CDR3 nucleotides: TGTGCCAGCAGAGCAGGATTTGAAAAACTGTTTTTT. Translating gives CASRAGFEKLFF. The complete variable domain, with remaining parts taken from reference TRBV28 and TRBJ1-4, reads DVKVTQSSRYLVKRTGEKVFLECVQDMDHENMFWYRQDPGLGLRLIYFSYDVKMKEKGDIPEGYSVSREKKERFSLILESASTNQTSMYLCASRAGFEKLFFGSGTQLSVL.

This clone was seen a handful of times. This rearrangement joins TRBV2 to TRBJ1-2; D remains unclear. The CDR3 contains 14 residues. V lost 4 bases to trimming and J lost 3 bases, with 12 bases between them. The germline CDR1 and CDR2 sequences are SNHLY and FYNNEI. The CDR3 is CASSVGRRDYGYTF. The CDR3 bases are TGTGCCAGCAGTGTTGGGAGGAGAGACTATGGCTACACCTTC.

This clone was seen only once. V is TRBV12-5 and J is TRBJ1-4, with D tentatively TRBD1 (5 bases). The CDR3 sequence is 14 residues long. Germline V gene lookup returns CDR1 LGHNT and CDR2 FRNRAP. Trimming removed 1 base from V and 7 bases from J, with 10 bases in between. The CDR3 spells CASGLGQKGEKLFF. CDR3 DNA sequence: TGTGCTAGTGGTTTGGGACAGAAGGGTGAAAAACTGTTTTTT.

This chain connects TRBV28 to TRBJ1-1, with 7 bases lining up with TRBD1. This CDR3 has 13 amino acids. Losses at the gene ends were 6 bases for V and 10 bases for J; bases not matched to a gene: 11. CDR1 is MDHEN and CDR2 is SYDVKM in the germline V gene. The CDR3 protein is CASRKVTGSGAFF. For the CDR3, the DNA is TGTGCCAGCAGAAAAGTGACAGGGTCTGGAGCTTTCTTT.

CDR3 region: CASSLQGASGANVLTF. In nucleotides, the CDR3 is TGTGCCAGCAGTTTGCAGGGGGCGTCTGGGGCCAACGTCCTGACTTTC. The V call is TRBV28, the J call TRBJ2-6; 8 bases agree with TRBD1. The CDR3 sequence is 16 residues long. Germline CDR1 MDHEN, CDR2 SYDVKM. V lost 3 bases, J lost 1 base, and 2 bases stayed unmatched.

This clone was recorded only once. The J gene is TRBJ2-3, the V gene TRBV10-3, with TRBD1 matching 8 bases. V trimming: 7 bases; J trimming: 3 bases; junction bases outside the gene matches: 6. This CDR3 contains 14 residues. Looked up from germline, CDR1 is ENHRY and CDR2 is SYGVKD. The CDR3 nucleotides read TGTGCCATCAAGCTGGACAGGGTGACAGATACGCAGTATTTT. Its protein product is CAIKLDRVTDTQYF.

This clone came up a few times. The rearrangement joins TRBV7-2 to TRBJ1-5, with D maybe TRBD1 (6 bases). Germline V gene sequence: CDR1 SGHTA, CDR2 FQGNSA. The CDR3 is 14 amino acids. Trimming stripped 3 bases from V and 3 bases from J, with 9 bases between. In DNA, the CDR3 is TGTGCCAGCAGCTTTGGACAGATCAATCAGCCCCAGCATTTT. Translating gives CASSFGQINQPQHF.

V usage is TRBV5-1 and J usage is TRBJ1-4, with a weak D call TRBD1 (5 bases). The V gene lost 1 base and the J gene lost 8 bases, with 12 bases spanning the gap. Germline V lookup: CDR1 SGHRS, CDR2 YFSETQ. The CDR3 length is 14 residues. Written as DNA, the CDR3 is TGCGCCAGCAGCTTGATTGGGGCGGGAGAAAAACTGTTTTTT. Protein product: CASSLIGAGEKLFF.

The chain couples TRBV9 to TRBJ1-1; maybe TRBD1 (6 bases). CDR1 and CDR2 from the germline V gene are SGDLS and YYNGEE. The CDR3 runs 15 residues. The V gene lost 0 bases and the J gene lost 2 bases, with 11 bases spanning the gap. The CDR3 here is CASSVGGGGNTEAFF. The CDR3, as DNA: TGTGCCAGCAGCGTAGGTGGTGGGGGCAACACTGAAGCTTTCTTT. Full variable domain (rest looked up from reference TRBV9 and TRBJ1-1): DSGVTQTPKHLITATGQRVTLRCSPRSGDLSVYWYQQSLDQGLQFLIQYYNGEERAKGNILERFSAQQFPDLHSELNLSSLELGDSALYFCASSVGGGGNTEAFFGQGTRLTVV.

The CDR3 sequence: CASSIDLRSWTEAFF. Written as DNA, the CDR3 is TGTGCCAGTAGTATAGACCTCCGGTCGTGGACTGAAGCTTTCTTT. The V and J genes are TRBV19 and TRBJ1-1; D remains unclear. CDR3 length equals 15 residues. From germline, CDR1 is LNHDA and CDR2 SQIVND (reference sequence). V lost 0 bases to trimming and J lost 5 bases, with 13 bases between them.

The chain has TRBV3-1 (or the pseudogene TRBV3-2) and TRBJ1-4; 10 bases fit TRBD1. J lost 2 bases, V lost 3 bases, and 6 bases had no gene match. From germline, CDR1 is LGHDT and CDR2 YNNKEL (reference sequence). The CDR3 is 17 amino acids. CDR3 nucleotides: TGTGCCAGCAGCCACCCCGGGACAGGGGCCACTAATGAAAAACTGTTTTTT. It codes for CASSHPGTGATNEKLFF.

CDR3 sequence reads: CASSFVHRGTGELFF. The CDR3 nucleotides read TGTGCCAGCAGTTTCGTTCACAGGGGAACCGGGGAGCTGTTTTTT. This chain links TRBV27 with TRBJ2-2; 7 bases align to TRBD1. Looked up from germline, CDR1 is MNHEY and CDR2 is SMNVEV (reference sequence). The length of the CDR3 is 15 residues. Trimming cost V 3 bases and J 5 bases; bases outside gene matches: 6.